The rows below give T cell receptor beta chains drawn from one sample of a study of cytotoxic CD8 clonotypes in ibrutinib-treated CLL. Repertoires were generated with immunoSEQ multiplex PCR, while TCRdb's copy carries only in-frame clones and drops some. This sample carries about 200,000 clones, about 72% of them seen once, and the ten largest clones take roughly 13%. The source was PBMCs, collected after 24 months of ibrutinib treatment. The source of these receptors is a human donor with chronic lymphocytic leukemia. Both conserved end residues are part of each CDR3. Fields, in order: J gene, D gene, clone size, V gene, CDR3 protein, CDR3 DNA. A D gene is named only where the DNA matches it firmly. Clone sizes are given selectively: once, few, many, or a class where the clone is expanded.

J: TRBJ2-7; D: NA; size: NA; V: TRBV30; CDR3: CAWSVSLGGPFEQYF; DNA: TGTGCCTGGAGTGTATCTCTCGGGGGGCCTTTCGAGCAGTACTTC
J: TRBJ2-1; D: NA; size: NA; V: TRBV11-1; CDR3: CASSRDIQVSNEQFF; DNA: TGTGCCAGCAGCCGAGATATACAGGTATCGAATGAGCAGTTCTTC
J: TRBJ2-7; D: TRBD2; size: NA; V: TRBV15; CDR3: CATSRVDPGLAGGPLYEQYF; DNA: TGTGCCACCAGCAGAGTTGACCCGGGACTAGCGGGAGGGCCGCTCTACGAGCAGTACTTC
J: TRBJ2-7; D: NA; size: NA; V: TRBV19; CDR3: CASSIQTESNYEQYF; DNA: TGTGCCAGTAGTATCCAGACCGAATCTAATTACGAGCAGTACTTC
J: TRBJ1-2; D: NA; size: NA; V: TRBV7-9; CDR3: CASRRGNTANYGYTF; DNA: TGTGCCAGCAGGAGGGGGAACACGGCTAACTATGGCTACACCTTC
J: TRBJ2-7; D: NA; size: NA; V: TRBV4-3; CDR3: CASSQRTYSYEQYF; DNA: TGCGCCAGCAGCCAAAGGACTTACTCCTACGAGCAGTACTTC
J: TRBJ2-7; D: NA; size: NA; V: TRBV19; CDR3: CASSKDIFYEQYF; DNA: TGTGCCAGTAGTAAGGACATATTCTACGAGCAGTACTTC
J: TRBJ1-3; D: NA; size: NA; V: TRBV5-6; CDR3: CASSSGKAHGYF; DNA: TGTGCCAGCAGCTCGGGCAAGGCTCACGGATATTTT
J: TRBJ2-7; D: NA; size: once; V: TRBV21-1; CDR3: CASSVKTTKGVGKGEQYF; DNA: TGTGCCAGCAGCGTCAAGACAACCAAAGGGGTGGGGAAGGGCGAGCAGTACTTC
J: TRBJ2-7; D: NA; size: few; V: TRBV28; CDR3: CASSLLGSYEQYF; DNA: TGTGCCAGCAGTTTACTAGGCTCCTACGAGCAGTACTTC
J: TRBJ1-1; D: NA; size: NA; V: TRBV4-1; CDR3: CASSQDPGREAFF; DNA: TGCGCCAGCAGCCAAGATCCGGGCCGGGAAGCTTTCTTT
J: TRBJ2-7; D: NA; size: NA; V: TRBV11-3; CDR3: CASSLGARNYEQYF; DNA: TGTGCCAGCAGCTTAGGAGCGAGAAACTACGAGCAGTACTTC
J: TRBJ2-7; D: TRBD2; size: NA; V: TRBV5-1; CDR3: CASSFPQPSASGRARLYEQYF; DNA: TGCGCCAGCAGCTTTCCGCAGCCCTCGGCTAGCGGGAGGGCCAGGTTGTACGAGCAGTACTTC
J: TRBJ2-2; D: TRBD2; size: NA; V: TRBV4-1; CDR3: CASSLRLAGGPDTGELFF; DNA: TGCGCCAGCAGCCTGAGACTAGCGGGAGGGCCAGACACCGGGGAGCTGTTTTTT
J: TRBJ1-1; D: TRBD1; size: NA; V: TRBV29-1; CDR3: CSVEETGTGVSRAFF; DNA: TGCAGCGTTGAAGAGACCGGGACAGGTGTTTCAAGAGCTTTCTTT